This paragraph covers one TCR beta chain sequence. This clone's antigen is unknown. No base-level quality is on record; no much larger clone is a single base apart. The library was made by the immunoSEQ multiplex PCR assay. Imported from immuneACCESS, the table was reduced by TCRdb to in-frame sequences with V and J called. These copies leave out some clones; in studies compared against another copy, an unresolved V gene accounts for under half, and the cause of the remainder is not known. A total of about 38,000 clones appear in this sample, 88% of them only once. In total, the top ten clones hold under 7.5% of the sample. CDR1 and CDR2, per the germline V gene, are SGHVS and FQNEAQ. Compared with germline, V lacks 7 bases and J lacks 4 bases; bases without a gene match: 9. The CDR3, from cysteine to phenylalanine, totals 14 residues. Just the 42-base CDR3 DNA is kept, in frame starting at base 1.

These data are taken from a study of T cell changes during pregnancy in multiple sclerosis (dated by TCRdb to the late 2010s). As for the study more broadly: The study examined how the T cell repertoire changed over the course of pregnancy in women with multiple sclerosis.

Recombination linked TRBV7-8 to TRBJ1-2; TRBD1 lines up with 7 middle nucleotides. This TCR was sampled from a female donor with multiple sclerosis, enrolled in a pregnancy study. The source material was CD8+ T cells from peripheral blood mononuclear cells, sampled in the third trimester of pregnancy. The nucleotides read TGTGCCAGCACCCTACAGGGGAAGGTCTATGGCTACACCTTC. This translates into CASTLQGKVYGYTF.